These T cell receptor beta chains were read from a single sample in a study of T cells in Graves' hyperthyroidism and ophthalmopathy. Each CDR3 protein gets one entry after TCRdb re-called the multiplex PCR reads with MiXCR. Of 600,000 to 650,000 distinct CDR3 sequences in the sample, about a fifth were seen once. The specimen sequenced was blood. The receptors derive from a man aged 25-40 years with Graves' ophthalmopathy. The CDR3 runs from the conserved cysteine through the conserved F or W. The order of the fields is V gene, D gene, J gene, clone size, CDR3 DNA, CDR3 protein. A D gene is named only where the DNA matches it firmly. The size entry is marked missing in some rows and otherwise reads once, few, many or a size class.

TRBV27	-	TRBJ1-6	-	TGTGCCAGCATTTCGAAGGGTGGTAATTCACCCCTCCACTTT	CASISKGGNSPLHF
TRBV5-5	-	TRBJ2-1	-	TGTGCCAGCAGCTTGGTTCGGCTCCAATCAGGGTTGCAGTTCTTC	CASSLVRLQSGLQFF
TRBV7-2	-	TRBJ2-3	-	TGTGCCAGCAGTTACCCTGTGGGGGCAGATACGCAGTATTTT	CASSYPVGADTQYF
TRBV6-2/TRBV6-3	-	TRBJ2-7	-	TGTGCCAGCAGTCCTACGGGACTCCTCGAGCAGTACTTC	CASSPTGLLEQYF
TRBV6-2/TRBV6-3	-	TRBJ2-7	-	TGTGCCAGCAGTTATGAGGAGGTCGAGCAGTACTTC	CASSYEEVEQYF
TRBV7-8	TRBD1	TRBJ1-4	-	TGTGCCAGCAGCCCGGAGTGGGACAGGGGGCGGGTTGAAAAACTGTTTTTT	CASSPEWDRGRVEKLFF
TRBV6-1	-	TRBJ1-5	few	TGTGCCAGCAGTAATCGTGGGGGGCCGGATCAGCCCCAGCATTTT	CASSNRGGPDQPQHF
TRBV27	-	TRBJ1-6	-	TGTGCCAGCAGTACGCGGGACGGAAATTCACCCCTCCACTTT	CASSTRDGNSPLHF
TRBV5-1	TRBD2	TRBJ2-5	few	TGCGCCAGCAGATTGACTAGCGGGAGTTCGGAGACCCAGTACTTC	CASRLTSGSSETQYF
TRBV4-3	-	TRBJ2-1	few	TGCGCCAGCAGCCAAGTATTCCCGCTTGGGGAGCAGTTCTTC	CASSQVFPLGEQFF